These T cell receptor beta chains were read from a single sample in a study of OX40 agonist ivuxolimab in advanced cancers. TCRdb's table, derived via immunoSEQ multiplex PCR, lists solely in-frame clones and lacks some. The table lists roughly 20,000 clones, approximately 86% of them singletons. Sample: CD4+ or CD8+ T cells sorted from blood, taken in a trial of the OX40 agonist ivuxolimab. All receptors come from an adult with an advanced solid tumor such as melanoma, head and neck, liver or kidney cancer. Both conserved end residues are trimmed from each CDR3. Each record gives: V gene, clone size, CDR3 protein. The size field is filled for only some rows; it gives once, few, many or a size class.

v_gene: TRBV4-2
abundance: once
CDR3aa: ASSQDSGGSTDTQY

v_gene: TRBV15
abundance: once
CDR3aa: ATSRKLASSYNEQF

v_gene: TRBV27
abundance: .
CDR3aa: ASSLPGSLNTEAF

v_gene: TRBV27
abundance: .
CDR3aa: ASSLYRAMNTEAF

v_gene: TRBV6-6
abundance: .
CDR3aa: ASSLQPGQNYGYT

v_gene: TRBV2
abundance: .
CDR3aa: ASSEERTNEQF

v_gene: TRBV19
abundance: once
CDR3aa: ASQAQRNTGELF

v_gene: TRBV9
abundance: once
CDR3aa: ASSPAGGYEQY

v_gene: TRBV7-9
abundance: .
CDR3aa: ASSRISGTEEAF

v_gene: TRBV7-9
abundance: .
CDR3aa: ASSFGPSSGNTIY

v_gene: TRBV6-5
abundance: few
CDR3aa: ASRSMGNEQF

v_gene: TRBV5-5
abundance: .
CDR3aa: ASSFDFATNEKLF

v_gene: TRBV2
abundance: .
CDR3aa: ASNPGQGYQPQH

v_gene: TRBV5-1
abundance: .
CDR3aa: ASSLEAGVTDTQY

v_gene: TRBV29-1
abundance: .
CDR3aa: SVEESRETQY

v_gene: TRBV7-6
abundance: .
CDR3aa: ASSAGTRRNNQPQH